These T cell receptor beta chains were read from a single sample in a study of early T cells in non-severe SARS-CoV-2 infection. TCRdb processed the 5' RACE reads anew with MiXCR; each CDR3 protein has one entry. The repertoire includes about 44,000 distinct CDR3 sequences, under 30% of them detected once, and about 4.7% sits in the top ten. The sample here was whole blood, taken at baseline. All receptors come from an adult who was a healthcare worker with PCR-confirmed SARS-CoV-2 infection or an uninfected control (not recorded which). Both conserved end residues are part of each CDR3. Fields, in order: V gene, D gene, clone size, J gene, CDR3 protein, CDR3 DNA. D genes are given only for firm matches. A row's size may be missing; if present it is once, few, many or a size class.

V gene: TRBV5-1
D gene: NA
clone size: NA
J gene: TRBJ2-2
CDR3 protein: CASSPDSWRAVNTGELFF
CDR3 DNA: TGCGCCAGCAGCCCAGACAGCTGGAGGGCCGTGAACACCGGGGAGCTGTTTTTT

V gene: TRBV7-2
D gene: NA
clone size: few
J gene: TRBJ2-2
CDR3 protein: CASSLDPSGELFF
CDR3 DNA: TGTGCCAGCAGCTTAGATCCCTCCGGGGAGCTGTTTTTT

V gene: TRBV25-1
D gene: TRBD1
clone size: NA
J gene: TRBJ1-1
CDR3 protein: CASSDEGGPGTEAFF
CDR3 DNA: TGTGCCAGCAGTGACGAAGGGGGCCCTGGCACTGAAGCTTTCTTT

V gene: TRBV7-9
D gene: NA
clone size: once
J gene: TRBJ2-6
CDR3 protein: CASSLYLSGANVLTF
CDR3 DNA: TGTGCCAGCAGCTTATATCTTTCTGGGGCCAACGTCCTGACTTTC

V gene: TRBV6-5
D gene: NA
clone size: few
J gene: TRBJ1-5
CDR3 protein: CASSYGGSGQPQHF
CDR3 DNA: TGTGCCAGCAGTTACGGCGGGTCGGGGCAGCCCCAGCATTTT

V gene: TRBV4-3
D gene: NA
clone size: NA
J gene: TRBJ2-7
CDR3 protein: CASSQDRGGAREQYF
CDR3 DNA: TGCGCCAGCAGCCAAGATCGTGGGGGGGCCCGCGAGCAGTACTTC

V gene: TRBV12-3/TRBV12-4
D gene: TRBD1
clone size: once
J gene: TRBJ1-2
CDR3 protein: CASQGDGHGYTF
CDR3 DNA: TGTGCCAGCCAGGGGGACGGCCATGGCTACACCTTC

V gene: TRBV5-1
D gene: TRBD1
clone size: few
J gene: TRBJ2-3
CDR3 protein: CASSPDRDTQYF
CDR3 DNA: TGCGCCAGCAGCCCGGACAGGGATACGCAGTATTTT

V gene: TRBV7-9
D gene: NA
clone size: NA
J gene: TRBJ1-3
CDR3 protein: CASSSLGWGENTIYF
CDR3 DNA: TGTGCCAGCAGCTCCCTAGGTTGGGGTGAAAACACCATATATTTT

V gene: TRBV7-3
D gene: NA
clone size: few
J gene: TRBJ1-6
CDR3 protein: CASSASGPNSPLHF
CDR3 DNA: TGTGCCAGCAGCGCCTCTGGCCCTAATTCACCCCTCCACTTT

V gene: TRBV6-4
D gene: NA
clone size: few
J gene: TRBJ2-3
CDR3 protein: CASSDRGDTQYF
CDR3 DNA: TGTGCCAGCAGTGACAGGGGGGATACGCAGTATTTT

V gene: TRBV5-1
D gene: NA
clone size: NA
J gene: TRBJ2-5
CDR3 protein: CASSYRLGGETQYF
CDR3 DNA: TGCGCCAGCAGCTACCGACTGGGGGGAGAGACCCAGTACTTC

V gene: TRBV4-1
D gene: NA
clone size: NA
J gene: TRBJ2-7
CDR3 protein: CASSLTLGQNYEQYF
CDR3 DNA: TGCGCCAGCAGCCTAACGTTGGGACAAAACTACGAGCAGTACTTC

V gene: TRBV5-1
D gene: NA
clone size: few
J gene: TRBJ2-5
CDR3 protein: CASSSQSHQETQYF
CDR3 DNA: TGCGCCAGCAGCTCACAGAGCCACCAAGAGACCCAGTACTTC

V gene: TRBV12-3/TRBV12-4
D gene: NA
clone size: few
J gene: TRBJ2-7
CDR3 protein: CASRPDLTYEQYF
CDR3 DNA: TGTGCCAGCAGACCGGACTTAACCTACGAGCAGTACTTC

V gene: TRBV7-9
D gene: NA
clone size: NA
J gene: TRBJ2-7
CDR3 protein: CASSIVGSEQYF
CDR3 DNA: TGTGCCAGCAGTATCGTCGGAAGCGAGCAGTACTTC

V gene: TRBV5-5
D gene: NA
clone size: many
J gene: TRBJ1-5
CDR3 protein: CASSLGPPGGQPQHF
CDR3 DNA: TGTGCCAGCAGCTTGGGACCGCCGGGGGGTCAGCCCCAGCATTTT

V gene: TRBV20-1
D gene: NA
clone size: NA
J gene: TRBJ1-2
CDR3 protein: CSARGGLYGYTF
CDR3 DNA: TGCAGTGCCAGAGGGGGACTCTATGGCTACACCTTC

V gene: TRBV7-2
D gene: NA
clone size: few
J gene: TRBJ1-1
CDR3 protein: CASSSLANTEAFF
CDR3 DNA: TGTGCCAGCAGCTCACTAGCTAACACTGAAGCTTTCTTT

V gene: TRBV7-9
D gene: NA
clone size: medium-sized
J gene: TRBJ2-7
CDR3 protein: CASSRLGDRSYEQYF
CDR3 DNA: TGTGCCAGCAGCCGCTTGGGGGATAGGTCCTACGAGCAGTACTTC

V gene: TRBV12-3/TRBV12-4
D gene: TRBD1
clone size: few
J gene: TRBJ1-1
CDR3 protein: CASSLVVRGEFF
CDR3 DNA: TGTGCCAGCAGTTTAGTCGTCAGGGGGGAATTCTTT

V gene: TRBV29-1
D gene: NA
clone size: NA
J gene: TRBJ2-3
CDR3 protein: CSVQGGGDTQYF
CDR3 DNA: TGCAGTGTACAGGGCGGGGGAGATACGCAGTATTTT

V gene: TRBV6-2/TRBV6-3
D gene: NA
clone size: once
J gene: TRBJ2-7
CDR3 protein: CASSPPGSYEQYF
CDR3 DNA: TGTGCCAGCAGCCCGCCGGGGTCCTACGAGCAGTACTTC

V gene: TRBV4-1
D gene: TRBD1
clone size: NA
J gene: TRBJ1-2
CDR3 protein: CASSRTGTGDYGYTF
CDR3 DNA: TGCGCCAGCAGCCGGACAGGGACAGGCGACTATGGCTACACCTTC

V gene: TRBV12-3/TRBV12-4
D gene: TRBD1
clone size: few
J gene: TRBJ2-5
CDR3 protein: CASSTRGLGTQYF
CDR3 DNA: TGTGCCAGCAGTACCAGGGGGCTCGGGACCCAGTACTTC

V gene: TRBV2
D gene: NA
clone size: few
J gene: TRBJ2-7
CDR3 protein: CASSEGSLSYEQYF
CDR3 DNA: TGTGCCAGCAGTGAGGGCTCCCTTTCCTACGAGCAGTACTTC

V gene: TRBV5-1
D gene: NA
clone size: few
J gene: TRBJ2-1
CDR3 protein: CASTLSQYNEQFF
CDR3 DNA: TGCGCCAGCACCTTGTCACAGTACAATGAGCAGTTCTTC

V gene: TRBV5-1
D gene: NA
clone size: NA
J gene: TRBJ2-2
CDR3 protein: CASSTAGGGPASTGELFF
CDR3 DNA: TGCGCCAGCAGCACGGCAGGGGGAGGTCCGGCTTCCACCGGGGAGCTGTTTTTT

V gene: TRBV24-1
D gene: NA
clone size: few
J gene: TRBJ2-1
CDR3 protein: CATSDGYEQFF
CDR3 DNA: TGTGCCACCAGTGATGGGTATGAGCAGTTCTTC

V gene: TRBV20-1
D gene: NA
clone size: few
J gene: TRBJ1-1
CDR3 protein: CSARDEGAGTEAFF
CDR3 DNA: TGCAGTGCTAGAGATGAGGGTGCGGGGACTGAAGCTTTCTTT

V gene: TRBV7-9
D gene: NA
clone size: NA
J gene: TRBJ2-1
CDR3 protein: CASSPSGPLYNEQFF
CDR3 DNA: TGTGCCAGCAGCCCCTCGGGACCGCTATACAATGAGCAGTTCTTC

V gene: TRBV28
D gene: TRBD1
clone size: many
J gene: TRBJ1-2
CDR3 protein: CASSTGVYGYTF
CDR3 DNA: TGTGCCAGCAGTACAGGGGTCTATGGCTACACCTTC

V gene: TRBV7-2
D gene: NA
clone size: NA
J gene: TRBJ2-3
CDR3 protein: CASSLSGGTSGADTQYF
CDR3 DNA: TGTGCCAGCAGCTTAAGTGGAGGGACCAGTGGAGCAGATACGCAGTATTTT

V gene: TRBV12-3/TRBV12-4
D gene: NA
clone size: NA
J gene: TRBJ2-2
CDR3 protein: CVVGRGTGELFF
CDR3 DNA: TGTGTCGTGGGCCGAGGGACCGGGGAGCTGTTTTTT

V gene: TRBV4-2
D gene: TRBD1
clone size: many
J gene: TRBJ2-1
CDR3 protein: CASSQDTGGREQFF
CDR3 DNA: TGTGCCAGCAGCCAAGATACAGGGGGCCGAGAGCAGTTCTTC

V gene: TRBV12-3/TRBV12-4
D gene: NA
clone size: NA
J gene: TRBJ2-3
CDR3 protein: CASRDWNTDTQYF
CDR3 DNA: TGTGCCAGCAGGGACTGGAACACAGATACGCAGTATTTT

V gene: TRBV6-2/TRBV6-3
D gene: NA
clone size: many
J gene: TRBJ2-5
CDR3 protein: CASGMDARRYF
CDR3 DNA: TGTGCCAGCGGGATGGACGCGCGCCGGTACTTC

V gene: TRBV12-3/TRBV12-4
D gene: TRBD1
clone size: NA
J gene: TRBJ2-3
CDR3 protein: CASGRDRVFLQYF
CDR3 DNA: TGTGCCAGCGGCCGGGACAGGGTTTTTTTACAGTATTTT

V gene: TRBV20-1
D gene: NA
clone size: few
J gene: TRBJ2-5
CDR3 protein: CSARLGHHRGETQYF
CDR3 DNA: TGCAGTGCTAGGTTAGGACACCATCGGGGAGAGACCCAGTACTTC

V gene: TRBV7-8
D gene: NA
clone size: few
J gene: TRBJ2-2
CDR3 protein: CASSWAHVPADTGELFF
CDR3 DNA: TGTGCCAGCAGCTGGGCCCATGTCCCCGCGGACACCGGGGAGCTGTTTTTT

V gene: TRBV6-5
D gene: NA
clone size: few
J gene: TRBJ1-6
CDR3 protein: CASSTLSPYNSPLHF
CDR3 DNA: TGTGCCAGCAGCACCCTTAGTCCCTATAATTCACCCCTCCACTTT

V gene: TRBV6-4
D gene: TRBD1
clone size: many
J gene: TRBJ1-1
CDR3 protein: CASRGQGSTEAFF
CDR3 DNA: TGTGCCAGCAGAGGACAGGGGAGCACTGAAGCTTTCTTT

V gene: TRBV12-3/TRBV12-4
D gene: NA
clone size: few
J gene: TRBJ1-5
CDR3 protein: CASSLSRGQPQHF
CDR3 DNA: TGTGCCAGCAGTTTGAGTCGGGGTCAGCCCCAGCATTTT

V gene: TRBV5-5
D gene: NA
clone size: few
J gene: TRBJ2-3
CDR3 protein: CASSFTDTQYF
CDR3 DNA: TGTGCCAGCAGCTTCACAGATACGCAGTATTTT

V gene: TRBV3-1
D gene: NA
clone size: NA
J gene: TRBJ1-1
CDR3 protein: CASSSPPGTEAFF
CDR3 DNA: TGTGCCAGCAGCTCCCCTCCGGGTACTGAAGCTTTCTTT

V gene: TRBV5-1
D gene: NA
clone size: NA
J gene: TRBJ1-2
CDR3 protein: CASSLWSASNYGYTF
CDR3 DNA: TGCGCCAGCAGCTTGTGGTCAGCTTCTAACTATGGCTACACCTTC

V gene: TRBV6-4
D gene: NA
clone size: few
J gene: TRBJ2-3
CDR3 protein: CASSDRTDTQYF
CDR3 DNA: TGTGCCAGCAGTGACCGCACAGATACGCAGTATTTT

V gene: TRBV5-4
D gene: NA
clone size: NA
J gene: TRBJ1-1
CDR3 protein: CASSTGHRTEAFF
CDR3 DNA: TGTGCCAGCAGCACCGGGCACCGAACTGAAGCTTTCTTT

V gene: TRBV7-9
D gene: NA
clone size: NA
J gene: TRBJ2-7
CDR3 protein: CASTPKGWAYEQYF
CDR3 DNA: TGTGCCAGCACCCCTAAGGGTTGGGCCTACGAGCAGTACTTC

V gene: TRBV9
D gene: NA
clone size: few
J gene: TRBJ1-3
CDR3 protein: CASSNGNTIYF
CDR3 DNA: TGTGCCAGCAGCAATGGAAACACCATATATTTT

V gene: TRBV12-3/TRBV12-4
D gene: NA
clone size: NA
J gene: TRBJ1-6
CDR3 protein: CASSFQSSYNSPLHF
CDR3 DNA: TGTGCCAGCAGTTTTCAGAGCTCCTATAATTCACCCCTCCACTTT

V gene: TRBV19
D gene: NA
clone size: once
J gene: TRBJ2-7
CDR3 protein: CASSMGGLNEKYF
CDR3 DNA: TGTGCCAGTAGTATGGGGGGACTGAACGAGAAGTACTTC

V gene: TRBV18
D gene: TRBD1
clone size: few
J gene: TRBJ2-5
CDR3 protein: CASLRDRRETQYF
CDR3 DNA: TGTGCCAGCCTCCGGGACAGAAGAGAGACCCAGTACTTC

V gene: TRBV4-1
D gene: NA
clone size: NA
J gene: TRBJ1-2
CDR3 protein: CASSQPLAPRQGYTF
CDR3 DNA: TGCGCCAGCAGCCAGCCTCTGGCCCCAAGGCAGGGCTACACCTTC

V gene: TRBV7-9
D gene: NA
clone size: NA
J gene: TRBJ2-6
CDR3 protein: CASSTTTGRSGANVLTF
CDR3 DNA: TGTGCCAGCAGCACGACTACAGGGCGCTCTGGGGCCAACGTCCTGACTTTC

V gene: TRBV2
D gene: NA
clone size: NA
J gene: TRBJ1-4
CDR3 protein: CASSESWGTNEKLFF
CDR3 DNA: TGTGCCAGCAGTGAAAGTTGGGGCACCAATGAAAAACTGTTTTTT

V gene: TRBV6-2/TRBV6-3
D gene: NA
clone size: few
J gene: TRBJ2-6
CDR3 protein: CASSYLEVAGANVLTF
CDR3 DNA: TGTGCCAGCAGTTACCTAGAGGTGGCTGGGGCCAACGTCCTGACTTTC

V gene: TRBV3-1
D gene: NA
clone size: many
J gene: TRBJ2-7
CDR3 protein: CASSQGSLGEQYF
CDR3 DNA: TGTGCCAGCAGCCAAGGAAGTTTGGGGGAGCAGTACTTC

V gene: TRBV6-2/TRBV6-3
D gene: TRBD2
clone size: few
J gene: TRBJ2-5
CDR3 protein: CASRSGLAGGETQYF
CDR3 DNA: TGTGCCAGCAGGTCGGGACTAGCGGGGGGAGAGACCCAGTACTTC